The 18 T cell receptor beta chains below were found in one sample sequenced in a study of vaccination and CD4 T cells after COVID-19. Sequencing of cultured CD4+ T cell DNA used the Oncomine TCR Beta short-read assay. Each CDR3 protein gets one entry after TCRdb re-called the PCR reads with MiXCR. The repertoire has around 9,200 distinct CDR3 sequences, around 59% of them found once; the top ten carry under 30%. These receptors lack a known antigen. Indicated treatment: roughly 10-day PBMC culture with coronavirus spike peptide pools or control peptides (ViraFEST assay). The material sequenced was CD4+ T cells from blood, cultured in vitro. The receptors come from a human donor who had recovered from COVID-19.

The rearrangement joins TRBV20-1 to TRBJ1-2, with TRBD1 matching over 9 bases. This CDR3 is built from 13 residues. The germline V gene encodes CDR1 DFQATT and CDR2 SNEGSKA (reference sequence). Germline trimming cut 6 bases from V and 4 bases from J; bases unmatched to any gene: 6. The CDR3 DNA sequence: TGCAGTGCACCCGGGACAGGGAGCTATGGCTACACCTTC. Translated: CSAPGTGSYGYTF.

CDR3 sequence reads: CASSPQNYGYTF. CDR3 bases: TGTGCCAGCAGCCCACAGAACTATGGCTACACCTTC. The J gene is TRBJ1-2, the V gene TRBV6-2 or TRBV6-3; no clear D gene. CDR1 and CDR2 from the germline V gene are MNHEY and SVGEGT. The CDR3 has 12 amino acids. V lost 6 bases and J 2 bases, leaving 7 bases between the germline ends.

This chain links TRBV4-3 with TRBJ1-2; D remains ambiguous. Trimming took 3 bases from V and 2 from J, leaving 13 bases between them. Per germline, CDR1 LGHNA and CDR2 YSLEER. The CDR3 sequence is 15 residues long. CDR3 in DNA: TGCGCCAGCAGCCAGCGCGCGGGGTCCAACTATGGCTACACCTTC. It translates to CASSQRAGSNYGYTF.

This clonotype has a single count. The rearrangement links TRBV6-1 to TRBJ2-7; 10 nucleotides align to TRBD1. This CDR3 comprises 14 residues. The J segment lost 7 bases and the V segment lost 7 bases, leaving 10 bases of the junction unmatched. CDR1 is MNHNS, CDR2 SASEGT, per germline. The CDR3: CASNLGQGGGEQYF. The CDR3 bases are TGTGCCAGCAACCTCGGACAGGGGGGGGGAGAGCAGTACTTC.

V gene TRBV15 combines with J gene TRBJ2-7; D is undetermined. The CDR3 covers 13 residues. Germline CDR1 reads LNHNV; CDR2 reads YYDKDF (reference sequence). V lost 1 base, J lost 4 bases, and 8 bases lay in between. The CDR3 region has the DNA TGTGCCACCAGCAGAGGGGAAAGGTACGAGCAGTACTTC. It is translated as CATSRGERYEQYF.

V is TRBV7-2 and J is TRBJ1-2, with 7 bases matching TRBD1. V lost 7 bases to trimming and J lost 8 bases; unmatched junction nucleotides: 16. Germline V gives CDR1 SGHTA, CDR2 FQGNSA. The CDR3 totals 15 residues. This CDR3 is CASKGHGQAMGGYTF. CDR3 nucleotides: TGTGCCAGCAAAGGGCATGGACAGGCGATGGGAGGCTACACCTTC.

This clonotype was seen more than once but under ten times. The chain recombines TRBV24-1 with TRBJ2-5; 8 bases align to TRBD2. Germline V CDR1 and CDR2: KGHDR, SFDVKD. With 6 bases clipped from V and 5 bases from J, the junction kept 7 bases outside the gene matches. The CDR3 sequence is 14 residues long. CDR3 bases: TGTGCCACCAGTACGGCGGGAGGACTGGAGACCCAGTACTTC. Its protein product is CATSTAGGLETQYF.

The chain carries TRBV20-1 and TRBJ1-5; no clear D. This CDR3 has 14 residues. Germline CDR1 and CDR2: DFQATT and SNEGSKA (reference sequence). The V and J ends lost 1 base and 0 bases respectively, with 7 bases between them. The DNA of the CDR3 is TGCAGTGCTAGAGGGTCCCTTAGCAATCAGCCCCAGCATTTT. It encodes CSARGSLSNQPQHF.

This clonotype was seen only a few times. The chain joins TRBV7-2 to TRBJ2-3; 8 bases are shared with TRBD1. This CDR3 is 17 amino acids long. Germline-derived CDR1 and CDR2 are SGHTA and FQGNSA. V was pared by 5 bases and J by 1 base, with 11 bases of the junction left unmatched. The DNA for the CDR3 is TGTGCCAGCAGCGAAAGGGGCAGGGGGCGCGGCACAGATACGCAGTATTTT. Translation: CASSERGRGRGTDTQYF.

CDR3 protein: CASSRGREAFF. The CDR3 DNA follows: TGTGCCAGCAGTCGAGGAAGGGAAGCTTTCTTT. V is TRBV6-1 and J is TRBJ1-1; no firm D call. The CDR3 sequence is 11 residues long. Germline V CDR1 and CDR2: MNHNS, SASEGT. V was shortened by 5 bases and J by 8 bases, with 9 bases between the two germline ends.

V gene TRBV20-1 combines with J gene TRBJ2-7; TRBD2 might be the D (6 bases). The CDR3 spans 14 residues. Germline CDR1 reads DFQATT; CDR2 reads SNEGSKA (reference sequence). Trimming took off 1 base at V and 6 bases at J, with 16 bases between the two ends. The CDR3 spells CSARGFVEGGEQYF. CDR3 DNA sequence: TGCAGTGCTAGAGGGTTTGTGGAGGGCGGCGAGCAGTACTTC.

The CDR3 sequence is CASSLTTTAPSNQPQHF. The CDR3, as DNA: TGTGCCAGCAGCTTAACCACGACCGCCCCCTCCAATCAGCCCCAGCATTTT. The gene calls are TRBV7-8 and TRBJ1-5; D remains unclear. The length of the CDR3 is 17 residues. Germline lookup yields CDR1 SGHVS and CDR2 FQNEAQ. V lost 2 bases, J lost 3 bases, and 17 bases lay in between.

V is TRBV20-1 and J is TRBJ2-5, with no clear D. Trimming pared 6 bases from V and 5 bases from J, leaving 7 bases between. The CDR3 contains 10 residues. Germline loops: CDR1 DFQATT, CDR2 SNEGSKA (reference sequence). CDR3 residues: CSARRETQYF. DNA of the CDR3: TGCAGTGCCCGCCGCGAGACCCAGTACTTC.

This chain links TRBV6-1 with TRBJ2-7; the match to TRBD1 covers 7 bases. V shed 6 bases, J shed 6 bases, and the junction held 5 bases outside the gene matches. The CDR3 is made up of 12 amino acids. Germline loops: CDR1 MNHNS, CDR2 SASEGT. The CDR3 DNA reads TGTGCCAGCAGGAGGGGGCTAGGCGAGCAGTACTTC. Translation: CASRRGLGEQYF.

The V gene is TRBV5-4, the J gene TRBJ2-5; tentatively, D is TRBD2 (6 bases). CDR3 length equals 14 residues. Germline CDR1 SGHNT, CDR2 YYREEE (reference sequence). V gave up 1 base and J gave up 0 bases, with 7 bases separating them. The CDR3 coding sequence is TGTGCCAGCAGCTTGAGGACTAACCAAGAGACCCAGTACTTC. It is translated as CASSLRTNQETQYF.

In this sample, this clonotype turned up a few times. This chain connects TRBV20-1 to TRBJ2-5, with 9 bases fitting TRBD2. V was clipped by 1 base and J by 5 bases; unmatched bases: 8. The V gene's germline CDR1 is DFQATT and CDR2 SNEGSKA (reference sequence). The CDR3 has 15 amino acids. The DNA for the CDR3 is TGCAGTGCTAGAGCGGCGGGAGGGGTCGTCGAGACCCAGTACTTC. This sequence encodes CSARAAGGVVETQYF.

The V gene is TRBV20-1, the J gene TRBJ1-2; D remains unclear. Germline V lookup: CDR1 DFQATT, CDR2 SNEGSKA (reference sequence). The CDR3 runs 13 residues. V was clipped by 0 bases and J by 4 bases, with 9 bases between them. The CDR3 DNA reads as TGCAGTGCTAGAGATGTACTGAGCTATGGCTACACCTTC. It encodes CSARDVLSYGYTF.

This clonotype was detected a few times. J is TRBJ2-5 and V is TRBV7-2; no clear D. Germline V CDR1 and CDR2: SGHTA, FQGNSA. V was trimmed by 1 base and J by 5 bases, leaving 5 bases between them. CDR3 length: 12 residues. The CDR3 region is CASSLVWETQYF. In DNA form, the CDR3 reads TGTGCCAGCAGCTTAGTTTGGGAGACCCAGTACTTC.